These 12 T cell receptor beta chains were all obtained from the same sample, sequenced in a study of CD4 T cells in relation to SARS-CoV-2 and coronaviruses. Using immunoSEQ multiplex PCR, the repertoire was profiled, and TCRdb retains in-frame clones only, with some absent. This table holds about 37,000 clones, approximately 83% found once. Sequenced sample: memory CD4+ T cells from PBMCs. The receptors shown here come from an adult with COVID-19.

CDR3 sequence (DNA): TGTGCCACCAGTGATTCGACGGACAACTATGGCTACACCTTC. This codes for CATSDSTDNYGYTF. The chain couples TRBV24-1 to TRBJ1-2; D remains ambiguous. The CDR3 sequence is 14 residues long. CDR1 is KGHDR, CDR2 SFDVKD, per germline. V dropped 2 bases and J dropped 2 bases, with 8 bases sitting between them.

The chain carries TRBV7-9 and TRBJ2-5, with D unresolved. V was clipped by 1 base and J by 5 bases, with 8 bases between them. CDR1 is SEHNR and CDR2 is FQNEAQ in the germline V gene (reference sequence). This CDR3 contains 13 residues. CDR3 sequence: CASSLGELETQYF. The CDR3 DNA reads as TGTGCCAGCAGCTTAGGGGAACTTGAGACCCAGTACTTC.

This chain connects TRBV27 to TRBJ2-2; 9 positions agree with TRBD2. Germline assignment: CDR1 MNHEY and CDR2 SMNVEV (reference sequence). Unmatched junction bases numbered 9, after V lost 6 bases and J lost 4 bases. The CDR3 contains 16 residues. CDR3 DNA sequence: TGTGCCAGCAGGAGGGCGGGAGGGCCTGGCACCGGGGAGCTGTTTTTT. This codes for CASRRAGGPGTGELFF.

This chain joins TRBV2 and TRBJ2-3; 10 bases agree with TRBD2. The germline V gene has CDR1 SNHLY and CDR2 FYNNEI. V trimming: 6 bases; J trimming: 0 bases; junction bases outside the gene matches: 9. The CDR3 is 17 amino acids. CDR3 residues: CASSTQLAGLSTDTQYF. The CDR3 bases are TGTGCCAGCAGCACACAACTAGCGGGACTTAGCACAGATACGCAGTATTTT.

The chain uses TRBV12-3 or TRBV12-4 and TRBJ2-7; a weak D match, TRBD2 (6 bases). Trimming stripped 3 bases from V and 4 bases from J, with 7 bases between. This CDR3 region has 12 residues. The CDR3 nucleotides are TGTGCCAGCAGTTTCGGGAGATACGAGCAGTACTTC. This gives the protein CASSFGRYEQYF.

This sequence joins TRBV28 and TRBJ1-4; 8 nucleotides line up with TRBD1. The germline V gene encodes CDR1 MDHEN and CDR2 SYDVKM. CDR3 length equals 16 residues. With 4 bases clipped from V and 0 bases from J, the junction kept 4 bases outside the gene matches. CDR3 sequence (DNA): TGTGCCAGCAGTTCAGGGGGCCTGGCAACTAATGAAAAACTGTTTTTT. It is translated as CASSSGGLATNEKLFF.

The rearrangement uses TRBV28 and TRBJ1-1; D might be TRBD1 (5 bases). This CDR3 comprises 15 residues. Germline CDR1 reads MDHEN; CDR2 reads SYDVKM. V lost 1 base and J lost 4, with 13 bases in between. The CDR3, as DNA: TGTGCCAGCAGTTTATCCCAGGGCTTCGGCACTGAAGCTTTCTTT. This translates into CASSLSQGFGTEAFF.

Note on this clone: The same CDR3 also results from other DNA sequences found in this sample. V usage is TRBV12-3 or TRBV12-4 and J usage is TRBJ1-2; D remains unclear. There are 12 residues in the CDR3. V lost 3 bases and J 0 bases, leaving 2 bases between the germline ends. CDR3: CASSFSNYGYTF. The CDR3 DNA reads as TGTGCCAGCAGTTTCTCTAACTATGGCTACACCTTC.

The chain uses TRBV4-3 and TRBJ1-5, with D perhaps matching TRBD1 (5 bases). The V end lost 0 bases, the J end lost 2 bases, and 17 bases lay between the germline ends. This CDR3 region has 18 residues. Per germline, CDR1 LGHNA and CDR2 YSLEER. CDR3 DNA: TGCGCCAGCAGCCAAGATTTCCCTGGGGCCGACCGCAATCAGCCCCAGCATTTT. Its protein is CASSQDFPGADRNQPQHF.

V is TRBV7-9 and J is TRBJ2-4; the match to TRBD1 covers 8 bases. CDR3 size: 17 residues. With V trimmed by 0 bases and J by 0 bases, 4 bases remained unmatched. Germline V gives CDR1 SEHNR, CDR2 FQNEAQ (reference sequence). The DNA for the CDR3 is TGTGCCAGCAGCTTAGCCGGGACAGGCCTAGCCAAAAACATTCAGTACTTC. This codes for CASSLAGTGLAKNIQYF.

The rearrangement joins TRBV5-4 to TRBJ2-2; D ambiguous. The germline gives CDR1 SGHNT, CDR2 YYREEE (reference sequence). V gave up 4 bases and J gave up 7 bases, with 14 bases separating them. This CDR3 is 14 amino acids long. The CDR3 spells CASSPRTGGGELFF. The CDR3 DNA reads TGTGCCAGCAGCCCAAGGACGGGCGGCGGGGAGCTGTTTTTT.

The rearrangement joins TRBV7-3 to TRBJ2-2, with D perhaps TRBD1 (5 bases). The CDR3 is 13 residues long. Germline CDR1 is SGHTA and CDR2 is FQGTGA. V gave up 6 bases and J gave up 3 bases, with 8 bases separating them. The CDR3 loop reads CASRLGDTGELFF. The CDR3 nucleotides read TGTGCCAGCAGATTAGGGGACACCGGGGAGCTGTTTTTT.